This TCR beta chain was found in a study of T cell responses to AZD1222 COVID-19 vaccine. From germline, CDR1 is SGHAT and CDR2 FQDESV (reference sequence). This CDR3 has 15 amino acids. With V trimmed by 4 bases and J by 5 bases, 11 bases remained unmatched. On this clone itself: The antigen is unknown.

TCRdb keeps only in-frame clones here, not all; method: immunoSEQ multiplex PCR. The sample totals over 140,000 clones. Points from the study as a whole: Vaccine-associated CD4 TCRs spanned spike, dominant at 160-218 and 743-854. White British ancestry dominated among donors, who included more females, and clonal diversity was possibly underestimated.

The sequence came from an adult in good health. Sequenced material: peripheral blood. The J gene is TRBJ2-7, the V gene TRBV11-1; 7 bases are a match to TRBD1. CDR3 amino acids: CASSSTSGQVHEQYF. The CDR3 DNA reads TGTGCCAGCAGCTCGACTTCCGGACAGGTCCACGAGCAGTACTTC.